Shown below are 26 T cell receptor beta chains from a single sample sequenced in a study of immune heterogeneity within non-small cell lung tumors. Template input was genomic DNA from bulk tumor (around 640 ng per sample). Several biopsies per primary tumor were taken during surgery, spaced as far apart as possible. Before undergoing curative surgery, patients had newly diagnosed non-small cell lung cancer that was untreated. Multiplex PCR amplified the TCR beta CDR3 region. Its first round ran for approximately 11 cycles with 32 V and 13 J primers. TCRdb independently ran MiXCR on the multiplex PCR reads; one entry per CDR3 protein. This sample has some 2,500 distinct CDR3 sequences, with about half found just once. Sample: lung tumor tissue. The receptors here all came from a man between 45 and 60 years old with non-small cell lung cancer.

The V call is TRBV20-1, the J call TRBJ2-5; D could derive from TRBD1 or TRBD2 (5 bases each). Per germline, CDR1 DFQATT and CDR2 SNEGSKA (reference sequence). The V and J ends lost 3 bases and 4 bases respectively, with 12 bases between them. This CDR3 spans 13 amino acids. As DNA, the CDR3 is TGCAGTGCTAGTCCTAGCAGGGTAGAGACCCAGTACTTC. The encoded protein is CSASPSRVETQYF.

This rearrangement joins TRBV28 to TRBJ2-7, with TRBD1 as a possible D gene (5 bases). Germline V lookup: CDR1 MDHEN, CDR2 SYDVKM. The CDR3 has 15 amino acids. Trimming shortened V by 5 bases and J by 2 bases, and 16 bases separated the two germline ends. This CDR3 is CASSPPRQRAYEQYF. DNA for the CDR3: TGTGCCAGCAGTCCGCCTCGACAGAGAGCCTACGAGCAGTACTTC. The whole variable domain, filled in from reference TRBV28 and TRBJ2-7, reads DVKVTQSSRYLVKRTGEKVFLECVQDMDHENMFWYRQDPGLGLRLIYFSYDVKMKEKGDIPEGYSVSREKKERFSLILESASTNQTSMYLCASSPPRQRAYEQYFGPGTRLTVT.

This chain joins TRBV5-1 and TRBJ1-2; the match to TRBD1 covers 12 bases. Unmatched junction bases numbered 7, after V lost 0 bases and J lost 7 bases. The CDR3 is 16 residues long. CDR1 and CDR2 from the germline V gene are SGHRS and YFSETQ. The CDR3 sequence is CASSLAGTGGGGGYTF. The DNA for the CDR3 is TGCGCCAGCAGCTTGGCCGGGACAGGGGGCGGAGGTGGCTACACCTTC.

The chain employs TRBV27 and TRBJ2-7; D is possibly TRBD1 (6 bases). Trimming removed 3 bases at V and 1 base at J, with 13 bases between. The CDR3 length is 15 residues. From germline, CDR1 is MNHEY and CDR2 SMNVEV (reference sequence). Here the CDR3 DNA reads TGTGCCAGCAGTTTCGGGACAACTACTTCCTACGAGCAGTACTTC. Its protein product is CASSFGTTTSYEQYF.

This clonotype is labeled medium-sized. It is likely a read error, because the conserved phenylalanine at the end of the CDR3 is missing. The DNA is left out, because the CDR3 cannot be placed on it with certainty; the CDR3 is given as TCRdb lists it. The rearrangement joins TRBV5-1 to TRBJ2-3; TRBD2 is the table's D call and was not checked against the DNA. Germline V CDR1 and CDR2: SGHRS, YFSETQ. A total of 17 residues make up the CDR3, ends included. CDR3 sequence: CASSAGTSGRYEQYFGP.

J is TRBJ2-1 and V is TRBV9; D call uncertain. This CDR3 region has 12 residues. The germline V gene has CDR1 SGDLS and CDR2 YYNGEE. V was cut by 1 base and J by 7 bases, with 6 bases left in between. CDR3 nucleotide sequence: TGTGCCAGCAGCGTACCAAGGAATGAGCAGTTCTTC. Its protein product is CASSVPRNEQFF.

The chain recombines TRBV29-1 with TRBJ2-3; D is possibly TRBD1 (6 bases). Trimming cost V 0 bases and J 3 bases, with 10 bases left between them. The CDR3 is 14 residues long. CDR1 is SQVTM and CDR2 is ANQGSEA in the germline V gene. Written as DNA, the CDR3 is TGCAGCGTTGAAGAACAGGGCTTTACAGATACGCAGTATTTT. Residues: CSVEEQGFTDTQYF.

This clonotype was seen just once. The chain joins TRBV15 to TRBJ1-2; maybe TRBD1 (6 bases). The CDR3 is made up of 15 amino acids. The germline V and J ends were trimmed by 5 bases and 5 bases, with 18 bases remaining between them. Germline loops: CDR1 LNHNV, CDR2 YYDKDF (reference sequence). CDR3 region: CATSEEGGRSYGYTF. The CDR3 DNA reads TGTGCCACCAGCGAGGAGGGGGGGAGATCATATGGCTACACCTTC.

This sequence joins TRBV28 and TRBJ1-5; weak D call: TRBD1 (5 bases). The CDR3 contains 16 residues. Trimming pared 4 bases from V and 8 bases from J, leaving 21 bases between. CDR1 and CDR2 from the germline V gene are MDHEN and SYDVKM. The CDR3: CASSCWGEASGKPQHF. The DNA of the CDR3 is TGTGCCAGCAGTTGTTGGGGGGAAGCCTCCGGTAAGCCCCAGCATTTT.

V usage is TRBV13 and J usage is TRBJ2-3; D assignment may be TRBD1 or TRBD2 (5 bases each). This CDR3 has 16 amino acids. CDR1 PRHDT and CDR2 FYEKMQ come from the germline V gene (reference sequence). V was cut by 5 bases and J by 2 bases, with 17 bases left in between. The CDR3 is CASSLRADTYTDTQYF. Written as DNA, the CDR3 is TGTGCCAGCAGCCTACGAGCGGACACTTACACAGATACGCAGTATTTT.

The chain employs TRBV2 and TRBJ1-1; D may be TRBD1 (5 bases). Trimming took 1 base from V and 1 from J, leaving 7 bases between them. This CDR3 has 14 amino acids. Per the germline V gene, CDR1 is SNHLY and CDR2 is FYNNEI. The CDR3 loop is CASSEGGENTEAFF. The CDR3 DNA follows: TGTGCCAGCAGTGAAGGAGGGGAGAACACTGAAGCTTTCTTT.

The chain joins TRBV12-3 or TRBV12-4 to TRBJ2-7; 7 nucleotides agree with TRBD1. V was clipped by 5 bases and J by 2 bases; unmatched bases: 12. This CDR3 region has 16 residues. CDR3 residues: CASSHRGGVKTYEQYF. In DNA, the CDR3 is TGTGCCAGCAGTCACCGAGGGGGCGTCAAAACCTACGAGCAGTACTTC.

This clonotype was seen a few times. This chain uses TRBV3-1 with TRBJ1-6; D call uncertain. Germline CDR1 is LGHDT and CDR2 is YNNKEL (reference sequence). V lost 0 bases, J lost 5 bases, and 11 bases lay in between. CDR3 size: 16 residues. The CDR3 DNA follows: TGTGCCAGCAGCCAAGATGTTTTACCACATAATTCACCCCTCCACTTT. Translated, it gives CASSQDVLPHNSPLHF. Drawing the rest from reference TRBV3-1 and TRBJ1-6, the complete variable domain is DTAVSQTPKYLVTQMGNDKSIKCEQNLGHDTMYWYKQDSKKFLKIMFSYNNKELIINETVPNRFSPKSPDKAHLNLHINSLELGDSAVYFCASSQDVLPHNSPLHFGNGTRLTVT.

This clonotype has just a few counts. This chain links TRBV27 with TRBJ2-7; 7 nucleotides align to TRBD2. The CDR3 has 13 amino acids. With 3 bases clipped from V and 5 bases from J, the junction kept 4 bases outside the gene matches. The germline V gene encodes CDR1 MNHEY and CDR2 SMNVEV (reference sequence). Here the CDR3 DNA reads TGTGCCAGCAGTTTCGCGGGAGTAAACGAGCAGTACTTC. It specifies CASSFAGVNEQYF.

The V and J genes are TRBV5-1 and TRBJ2-7, with no clear D. V dropped 0 bases and J dropped 6 bases, with 13 bases sitting between them. Germline CDR1 and CDR2: SGHRS and YFSETQ. The CDR3 totals 14 residues. CDR3: CASSLVQTPGEQYF. CDR3 DNA: TGCGCCAGCAGCTTGGTTCAGACGCCCGGCGAGCAGTACTTC.

This sequence joins TRBV4-1 and TRBJ2-5; D is uncertain. This CDR3 is 15 amino acids long. Trimming left V 1 base short and J 1 base short, with 10 bases between. Germline CDR1 MGHRA, CDR2 YSYEKL. This chain's CDR3 is CASSQGLGVQETQYF. Written as DNA, the CDR3 is TGCGCCAGCAGCCAAGGTTTAGGAGTCCAAGAGACCCAGTACTTC.

As concerns this clonotype: This may come from a read error, since a much larger clone is one base off. The chain joins TRBV7-9 to TRBJ1-6, with 9 bases identical to TRBD1. CDR3 length: 17 residues. CDR1 and CDR2 (germline): SEHNR, FQNEAQ (reference sequence). CDR3 loop: CASGLPGQGESGSPLHF. The DNA of the CDR3 is TGTGCCAGCGGCTTACCGGGACAGGGCGAGTCCGGTTCACCCCTCCACTTT.

The rearrangement joins TRBV28 to TRBJ1-5; 8 positions agree with TRBD1. Germline loops: CDR1 MDHEN, CDR2 SYDVKM. The CDR3 has 14 residues. V shed 5 bases and J 6 bases; nucleotides not matched to a gene: 6. Here the CDR3 reads CASSDRGWGQPQHF. The DNA of the CDR3 is TGTGCCAGCAGTGACAGGGGATGGGGTCAGCCCCAGCATTTT.

This sequence joins TRBV28 and TRBJ2-7, with 12 bases identical to TRBD1. The germline V gene encodes CDR1 MDHEN and CDR2 SYDVKM. V lost 2 bases, J lost 5 bases, and 4 bases stayed unmatched. The CDR3 loop spans 15 amino acids. The CDR3 protein is CASSLVGQGADEQYF. As DNA, the CDR3 is TGTGCCAGCAGTTTAGTGGGACAGGGGGCAGACGAGCAGTACTTC. Filled out from reference TRBV28 and TRBJ2-7, the complete variable domain reads DVKVTQSSRYLVKRTGEKVFLECVQDMDHENMFWYRQDPGLGLRLIYFSYDVKMKEKGDIPEGYSVSREKKERFSLILESASTNQTSMYLCASSLVGQGADEQYFGPGTRLTVT.

For this clonotype: A read error may explain this, as a much larger clone is one base away. V gene TRBV6-1 combines with J gene TRBJ2-2, with 7 bases matching TRBD1. Germline V gene lookup returns CDR1 MNHNS and CDR2 SASEGT. Trimming cost V 6 bases and J 4 bases; bases outside gene matches: 5. The CDR3 extends over 14 amino acids. This CDR3 is CASRNRGCTGELFF. CDR3 sequence (DNA): TGTGCCAGCAGAAACAGGGGCTGCACCGGGGAGCTGTTTTTT.

The chain uses TRBV20-1 and TRBJ2-7; D possibly corresponds to TRBD2 (6 bases). This CDR3 contains 14 residues. The germline V gene has CDR1 DFQATT and CDR2 SNEGSKA (reference sequence). V lost 6 bases, J lost 2 bases, and 17 bases lay in between. The DNA for the CDR3 is TGCAGTGCGACTGGGGGGATATTCCCCTACGAGCAGTACTTC. It specifies CSATGGIFPYEQYF.

This sequence joins TRBV28 and TRBJ1-2, with no clear D. Germline CDR1 is MDHEN and CDR2 is SYDVKM. The CDR3 consists of 15 residues. Trimming removed 4 bases from V and 2 bases from J, with 14 bases in between. CDR3 coding DNA: TGTGCCAGCAGTTCCGAGGGTACAAACAACTATGGCTACACCTTC. Encoded protein: CASSSEGTNNYGYTF.

The chain recombines TRBV28 with TRBJ1-3; no clear D. Per the germline V gene, CDR1 is MDHEN and CDR2 is SYDVKM. Trimming removed 4 bases at V and 5 bases at J, with 12 bases between. CDR3 length equals 14 residues. For the CDR3, the DNA is TGTGCCAGCAGTTCTAGGGAAGGAAGAAACACCATATATTTT. This codes for CASSSREGRNTIYF.

V gene TRBV7-9 combines with J gene TRBJ1-4, with 9 positions matching TRBD1. CDR1 and CDR2 (germline): SEHNR, FQNEAQ (reference sequence). Trimming cost V 3 bases and J 0 bases; bases outside gene matches: 5. This CDR3 is 17 amino acids long. This chain's CDR3 is CASSFTGGPATNEKLFF. The CDR3 nucleotides read TGTGCCAGCAGCTTCACAGGGGGCCCAGCAACTAATGAAAAACTGTTTTTT.

The V call is TRBV20-1, the J call TRBJ2-5; tentatively, D is TRBD1 (7 bases). Deletions cut 2 bases from V and 5 bases from J, with 18 bases between. From germline, CDR1 is DFQATT and CDR2 SNEGSKA (reference sequence). The CDR3 length is 15 residues. The DNA for the CDR3 is TGCAGTGCTAGACATTCGAGCAGGGGGAGGGAGACCCAGTACTTC. Residues: CSARHSSRGRETQYF.

The chain carries TRBV6-4 and TRBJ1-6; TRBD1 is a possible D gene (6 bases). CDR1 and CDR2 from the germline V gene are MRHNA and SNTAGT. CDR3 length: 17 residues. V lost 4 bases to trimming and J lost 8 bases, with 21 bases between them. The CDR3 DNA is TGTGCCAGCAGTGGGGCTGGAGCGGGACATAGCGATTCACCCCTCCACTTT. Amino acid sequence: CASSGAGAGHSDSPLHF.